What follows are 24 T cell receptor beta chains derived from one specimen sequenced in a study of blood T cell repertoires in COVID-19. Data came from immunoSEQ multiplex PCR; TCRdb stores just in-frame clones and leaves some out. Here the sample spans fewer than 250,000 clones, 86% being singletons. The material sequenced was peripheral blood. These receptors all stem from a woman in her 70s with acute or convalescent COVID-19.

The J gene is TRBJ1-2, the V gene TRBV2; D remains ambiguous. The length of the CDR3 is 14 residues. CDR1 and CDR2 from the germline V gene are SNHLY and FYNNEI. Trimming stripped 4 bases from V and 1 base from J, with 10 bases between. The CDR3, as DNA: TGTGCCAGCAGTGTCGGGAGGGATAACTATGGCTACACCTTC. It is translated as CASSVGRDNYGYTF.

The chain couples TRBV7-9 to TRBJ1-1; 7 nucleotides agree with TRBD1. Germline V gene sequence: CDR1 SEHNR, CDR2 FQNEAQ (reference sequence). V lost 2 bases to trimming and J lost 1 base; unmatched junction nucleotides: 4. CDR3 size: 15 residues. The CDR3 DNA follows: TGTGCCAGCAGCTTAATAGGGACAGCGAACACTGAAGCTTTCTTT. Translated, it gives CASSLIGTANTEAFF.

The chain is built from TRBV29-1 and TRBJ1-1, with D possibly matching TRBD1 (6 bases). The germline CDR1 and CDR2 sequences are SQVTM and ANQGSEA. The V end was cut by 3 bases, the J end by 2 bases, with 10 bases between. The length of the CDR3 is 13 residues. The CDR3 coding sequence is TGCAGCGTTGACAGGGGCGCCAACACTGAAGCTTTCTTT. Translated, it gives CSVDRGANTEAFF.

The V and J genes are TRBV2 and TRBJ1-6; 7 bases fit TRBD1. Germline V gives CDR1 SNHLY, CDR2 FYNNEI. The CDR3 is 16 amino acids. V shed 5 bases and J 4 bases; nucleotides not matched to a gene: 8. The CDR3 reads CASSPLGTAYNSPLHF. The CDR3 DNA follows: TGTGCCAGCAGTCCCCTAGGGACAGCGTATAATTCACCCCTCCACTTT.

This chain joins TRBV7-3 and TRBJ2-2; D is ambiguous. Germline V CDR1 and CDR2: SGHTA, FQGTGA. The V and J ends lost 4 bases and 1 base respectively, with 7 bases between them. This CDR3 contains 14 residues. The CDR3 sequence: CASSSHRNTGELFF. Here the CDR3 DNA reads TGTGCCAGCAGCTCCCACAGGAACACCGGGGAGCTGTTTTTT.

This chain connects TRBV11-2 to TRBJ1-6; 9 nucleotides line up with TRBD1. V trimming: 1 base; J trimming: 8 bases; junction bases outside the gene matches: 9. CDR3 length equals 17 residues. Germline CDR1 is SGHAT and CDR2 is FQNNGV. CDR3 nucleotides: TGTGCCAGCAGCTTAGTGGTACTTGGGACAGGGCATTCACCCCTCCACTTT. Protein: CASSLVVLGTGHSPLHF.

The chain joins TRBV7-8 to TRBJ1-2; weak D call: TRBD1 (6 bases). CDR1 and CDR2 from the germline V gene are SGHVS and FQNEAQ. Trimming removed 4 bases at V and 4 bases at J, with 13 bases between. This CDR3 is built from 14 residues. The DNA of the CDR3 is TGTGCCAGCAGCTCTAGAGGGGGAACCTATGGCTACACCTTC. It encodes CASSSRGGTYGYTF.

The rearrangement uses TRBV27 and TRBJ2-7; 7 nucleotides match TRBD1. The CDR3 has 14 amino acids. V gave up 6 bases and J gave up 0 bases; unmatched junction bases: 5. Germline CDR1 is MNHEY and CDR2 is SMNVEV (reference sequence). CDR3 protein: CASRYRGSSYEQYF. The CDR3 nucleotides are TGTGCCAGCAGATACAGGGGAAGCTCCTACGAGCAGTACTTC.

Worth noting for this clone: A junction boundary mismatches the germline segment, possibly from a read error. The rearrangement links TRBV7-7 to TRBJ2-2; TRBD1 agrees at 10 bases. CDR1 is SSHAT and CDR2 is FNYEAQ in the germline V gene (reference sequence). The CDR3 is 18 amino acids. Here the CDR3 reads CASSTDPPDRGRSGELFF. Here the CDR3 DNA reads TGTGCTAGCAGCACGGACCCGCCAGACAGGGGGCGTAGCGGGGAGCTGTTTTTT.

The chain employs TRBV2 and TRBJ2-5; the match to TRBD1 covers 11 bases. This CDR3 is 15 amino acids long. The trim removed 8 bases at V and 1 base at J, leaving 6 bases unmatched. Germline-derived CDR1 and CDR2 are SNHLY and FYNNEI. The CDR3 nucleotides read TGTGCCAGCCTCCGGGACAGGGGGGGCCAAGAGACCCAGTACTTC. Protein: CASLRDRGGQETQYF.

The chain employs TRBV6-5 and TRBJ1-6; D is undetermined. Trimming left V 5 bases short and J 10 bases short, with 12 bases between. Per the germline V gene, CDR1 is MNHEY and CDR2 is SVGAGI. The CDR3 sequence is 13 residues long. The chain's CDR3 is CASSTTYGSPLHF. CDR3 coding DNA: TGTGCCAGCAGTACGACATATGGGTCACCCCTCCACTTT.

The J gene is TRBJ1-6, the V gene TRBV6-1; D may be TRBD1 (6 bases). V was shortened by 2 bases and J by 7 bases, with 12 bases between the two germline ends. This CDR3 spans 15 amino acids. Looked up from germline, CDR1 is MNHNS and CDR2 is SASEGT. As DNA, the CDR3 is TGTGCCAGCAGTGAAAGACAGGTGATAAATTCACCCCTCCACTTT. Encoded protein: CASSERQVINSPLHF.

The chain recombines TRBV5-1 with TRBJ1-2; possible D gene TRBD1, 6 bases. CDR3 length: 14 residues. Germline CDR1 and CDR2: SGHRS and YFSETQ. Trimming cost V 1 base and J 7 bases, with 14 bases left between them. The CDR3 nucleotides read TGCGCCAGCAGCTTGTTGGGGGCGCAGTTTGGCTACACCTTC. It encodes CASSLLGAQFGYTF.

CDR3 nucleotides: TGTGCCAGCAGCTTAACAGGGACCAACAATCAGCCCCAGCATTTT. It specifies CASSLTGTNNQPQHF. V usage is TRBV11-2 and J usage is TRBJ1-5, with D tentatively TRBD1 (6 bases). Trimming removed 2 bases at V and 3 bases at J, with 11 bases between. Germline CDR1 and CDR2: SGHAT and FQNNGV. The CDR3 loop spans 15 amino acids.

CDR3 amino acids: CASSIRTGPQPQHF. The CDR3 nucleotides read TGTGCCAGTAGTATTCGGACAGGGCCTCAGCCCCAGCATTTT. This sequence joins TRBV19 and TRBJ1-5; 8 nucleotides agree with TRBD1. This CDR3 contains 14 residues. Trimming removed 3 bases from V and 6 bases from J; junction bases left unmatched: 4. Germline CDR1 LNHDA, CDR2 SQIVND (reference sequence).

V is TRBV6-2 or TRBV6-3 and J is TRBJ1-5; 10 nucleotides line up with TRBD1. The CDR3 covers 16 residues. CDR1 is MNHEY, CDR2 SVGEGT, per germline. After removal of 4 bases from V and 5 bases from J, the junction contained 8 bases not matched to a gene. CDR3 DNA sequence: TGTGCCAGCAGTTTCTCAACCGGGACAGGGGATCAGCCCCAGCATTTT. It is translated as CASSFSTGTGDQPQHF.

The gene calls are TRBV10-2 and TRBJ2-3, with D maybe TRBD1 (5 bases). Germline V gives CDR1 WSHSY, CDR2 SAAADI. Between the trimmed V and J ends, which lost 0 bases and 4 bases, there was a span of 5 bases. The CDR3 contains 13 residues. The CDR3 loop is CASSESGADTQYF. The CDR3 DNA follows: TGCGCCAGCAGTGAGTCAGGGGCAGATACGCAGTATTTT.

This clone was seen once. CDR3 protein: CASSYRQGERAEQYF. As DNA, the CDR3 is TGTGCCAGCAGCTATCGACAGGGCGAAAGGGCCGAGCAGTACTTC. This chain connects TRBV6-2 or TRBV6-3 to TRBJ2-7; TRBD1 matches at 7 bases. The CDR3 has 15 amino acids. The germline gives CDR1 MNHEY, CDR2 SVGEGT. Trimming cost V 6 bases and J 6 bases; bases outside gene matches: 14.

The chain is built from TRBV28 and TRBJ2-7, with D possibly being TRBD2 (5 bases). There are 16 residues in the CDR3. Between the trimmed V and J ends, which lost 6 bases and 3 bases, there was a span of 21 bases. Looked up from germline, CDR1 is MDHEN and CDR2 is SYDVKM. CDR3: CASRKRGWTTGYEQYF. The CDR3 coding sequence is TGTGCCAGCAGAAAACGGGGTTGGACGACGGGCTACGAGCAGTACTTC.

The V and J genes are TRBV6-5 and TRBJ1-6, with D uncertain. The CDR3 has 15 residues. The germline V gene encodes CDR1 MNHEY and CDR2 SVGAGI. The V gene lost 8 bases and the J gene lost 9 bases, with 20 bases spanning the gap. The CDR3 here is CASPEGPTSGSPLHF. The CDR3 nucleotides are TGTGCCAGCCCCGAGGGCCCTACCAGCGGTTCACCCCTCCACTTT.

This chain connects TRBV29-1 to TRBJ1-2; D is perhaps TRBD1 (6 bases). Germline CDR1 is SQVTM and CDR2 is ANQGSEA. Trimming took 7 bases from V and 4 from J, leaving 10 bases between them. This CDR3 contains 11 residues. CDR3 sequence: CSATGLYGYTF. The CDR3 DNA follows: TGCAGCGCCACAGGGCTCTATGGCTACACCTTC.

The table lists this clone with a count of one. The V gene is TRBV6-5, the J gene TRBJ1-5; TRBD1 aligns across 10 bases. The V segment lost 6 bases and the J segment 2 bases; nucleotides outside the gene matches: 4. The CDR3 has 15 residues. The germline V gene encodes CDR1 MNHEY and CDR2 SVGAGI. The CDR3 nucleotides read TGTGCCAGCAGGACAGGGGGCAGGGGCAATCAGCCCCAGCATTTT. This codes for CASRTGGRGNQPQHF.

The V call is TRBV3-1 (or the pseudogene TRBV3-2), the J call TRBJ2-6; D possibly corresponds to TRBD2 (5 bases). Trimming took off 0 bases at V and 0 bases at J, with 12 bases between the two ends. Looked up from germline, CDR1 is LGHDT and CDR2 is YNNKEL (reference sequence). CDR3 length: 18 residues. The CDR3 DNA follows: TGTGCCAGCAGCCAAGAGCGGGCGCCTTTCTCTGGGGCCAACGTCCTGACTTTC. Translated: CASSQERAPFSGANVLTF.

This chain uses TRBV5-1 with TRBJ1-1; D not certain. V dropped 3 bases and J dropped 1 base, with 7 bases sitting between them. In germline, CDR1 is SGHRS, CDR2 YFSETQ. CDR3 length: 13 amino acids. CDR3 sequence: CASSWEGNTEAFF. CDR3 DNA sequence: TGCGCCAGCAGCTGGGAGGGGAACACTGAAGCTTTCTTT.